A single sample is the source of the 19 T cell receptor beta chains below, sequenced in a study of shared clonotypes between healthy human individuals. Sequenced by immunoSEQ multiplex PCR; TCRdb stores in-frame clones only, minus some. The sample holds about 1.1 million clones, around 78% seen once. Material: memory CD4+ T cells from PBMCs. Specified subset: CD45RA-negative fraction. These receptors were collected from a man in his late teens or twenties in good health. Some clones in this sample may be carry-over from other donors' samples.

The chain couples TRBV11-2 to TRBJ2-1; 14 nucleotides agree with TRBD2. V lost 5 bases to trimming and J lost 8 bases; unmatched junction nucleotides: 14. Germline assignment: CDR1 SGHAT and CDR2 FQNNGV. The CDR3 loop spans 18 amino acids. The CDR3 reads CASSTYGTSGRGGHEQFF. The CDR3 DNA reads as TGTGCCAGCAGCACGTACGGGACTAGCGGGAGAGGTGGCCATGAGCAGTTCTTC.

As concerns this clone: A far larger clone is only one base removed, so a read error is likely. V gene TRBV28 combines with J gene TRBJ1-2; D is uncertain. This CDR3 comprises 13 residues. Germline assignment: CDR1 MDHEN and CDR2 SYDVKM. In DNA, the CDR3 is TGTGCCAACAGTTTTGGTGGAACCTATGGCTACACCTTC. Encoded protein: CANSFGGTYGYTF.

This chain links TRBV4-2 with TRBJ2-7, with 11 bases fitting TRBD1. The CDR3 is 16 residues long. Trimming cost V 0 bases and J 6 bases; bases outside gene matches: 7. Germline-derived CDR1 and CDR2 are LGHNA and YNFKEQ. The CDR3: CASSQDGQGASFEQYF. Written as DNA, the CDR3 is TGTGCCAGCAGCCAAGATGGACAGGGGGCGAGCTTCGAGCAGTACTTC.

The chain links TRBV16 to TRBJ1-1, with D unclear. This CDR3 comprises 14 residues. Trimming pared 2 bases from V and 8 bases from J, leaving 15 bases between. CDR1 is KGHSY and CDR2 is FQNENV in the germline V gene. Written as DNA, the CDR3 is TGTGCCAGCAGCCAACTCGGCAGCAGGACGGAAGCTTTCTTT. This sequence encodes CASSQLGSRTEAFF.

This clone was seen only once. The chain employs TRBV4-1 and TRBJ1-1; 9 bases align to TRBD1. V gave up 4 bases and J gave up 4 bases; unmatched junction bases: 1. The CDR3 contains 13 residues. Germline values: CDR1 MGHRA, CDR2 YSYEKL. The CDR3 region has the DNA TGCGCCAGCAGCCGGGGACAGGGCACTGAAGCTTTCTTT. Encoded protein: CASSRGQGTEAFF.

The chain links TRBV2 to TRBJ1-5; D gene unclear. The V and J ends lost 8 bases and 9 bases respectively, with 20 bases between them. The CDR3 contains 14 residues. Germline V gene data show CDR1 as SNHLY and CDR2 as FYNNEI. The CDR3 reads CASGRSSKGAPQHF. CDR3 sequence (DNA): TGTGCCAGCGGCCGCAGCTCAAAGGGAGCGCCCCAGCATTTT.

The V gene is TRBV29-1, the J gene TRBJ1-5; D not certain. The CDR3 is made up of 12 amino acids. The ends were cut back, 4 bases at V and 7 bases at J, with 11 bases in the middle. Germline loops: CDR1 SQVTM, CDR2 ANQGSEA. The CDR3 loop reads CSVGAEGQPQHF. The CDR3 DNA is TGCAGCGTTGGGGCAGAAGGACAGCCCCAGCATTTT.

This chain links TRBV23-1 with TRBJ2-4, with a tentative D call TRBD1 (6 bases). TRBV23-1 is sorted into the ORF group, with uncertain function. With 7 bases removed from V and 1 base from J, the gap between germline ends came to 17 bases. This CDR3 is 16 amino acids long. The CDR3 here is CASISQGTLAKNIQYF. CDR3 bases: TGCGCCAGCATTTCACAGGGTACACTGGCCAAAAACATTCAGTACTTC.

V is TRBV14 and J is TRBJ2-1, with D perhaps TRBD2 (5 bases). Trimming stripped 4 bases from V and 1 base from J, with 14 bases between. Germline CDR1 and CDR2: SGHDN and FVKESK. The length of the CDR3 is 16 residues. The CDR3 is CASSPLGGRSYNEQFF. For the CDR3, the DNA is TGTGCCAGCAGCCCCTTAGGTGGGAGATCCTACAATGAGCAGTTCTTC.

This chain uses TRBV28 with TRBJ2-7; D gene unclear. The CDR3 has 13 amino acids. V dropped 2 bases and J dropped 5 bases, with 10 bases sitting between them. Germline CDR1 MDHEN, CDR2 SYDVKM. CDR3 DNA: TGTGCCAGCAGTTTAAACGGGTACCACGAGCAGTACTTC. Amino acids: CASSLNGYHEQYF.

The rearrangement uses TRBV7-6 and TRBJ2-7, with 7 bases lining up with TRBD2. This CDR3 is 14 amino acids long. Trimming at V came to 5 bases and at J to 2 bases, leaving 6 bases not matched to a gene. CDR1 is SGHVS and CDR2 is FNYEAQ in the germline V gene. The CDR3: CASSPSAGTYEQYF. CDR3 DNA: TGTGCCAGCAGCCCCTCAGCGGGAACCTACGAGCAGTACTTC. Together with reference TRBV7-6 and TRBJ2-7, the CDR3 gives the full variable domain: GAGVSQSPRYKVTKRGQDVALRCDPISGHVSLYWYRQALGQGPEFLTYFNYEAQQDKSGLPNDRFSAERPEGSISTLTIQRTEQRDSAMYRCASSPSAGTYEQYFGPGTRLTVT.

V gene TRBV7-8 combines with J gene TRBJ1-5; no clear D. V lost 5 bases to trimming and J lost 4 bases, with 15 bases between them. There are 15 residues in the CDR3. Looked up from germline, CDR1 is SGHVS and CDR2 is FQNEAQ. CDR3 coding DNA: TGTGCCAGCAGCCCCCTGATAGCTAATAATCAGCCCCAGCATTTT. Translated: CASSPLIANNQPQHF. Using reference TRBV7-8 and TRBJ1-5 for the parts outside the CDR3, the full variable domain is GAGVSQSPRYKVAKRGQDVALRCDPISGHVSLFWYQQALGQGPEFLTYFQNEAQLDKSGLPSDRFFAERPEGSVSTLKIQRTQQEDSAVYLCASSPLIANNQPQHFGDGTRLSIL.

In its sample, this clone was seen a few times. The same CDR3 can be traced to other DNA sequences in this sample. This chain joins TRBV29-1 and TRBJ2-3; 9 bases map to TRBD2. V lost 1 base, J lost 5 bases, and 4 bases stayed unmatched. The CDR3 is 14 amino acids. Per germline, CDR1 SQVTM and CDR2 ANQGSEA. The CDR3 spells CSVEGGRAVDTQYF. CDR3 nucleotide sequence: TGCAGCGTTGAAGGCGGGAGGGCCGTAGATACGCAGTATTTT.

The rearrangement uses TRBV6-4 and TRBJ2-1; D not certain. Germline-derived CDR1 and CDR2 are MRHNA and SNTAGT. The CDR3 extends over 13 amino acids. Trimming left V 5 bases short and J 3 bases short, with 8 bases between. The CDR3, as DNA: TGTGCCAGCAGTTTTGAAGTCTACAATGAGCAGTTCTTC. It specifies CASSFEVYNEQFF.

This clone turned up a few times. The chain couples TRBV28 to TRBJ2-3; TRBD2 matches at 10 bases. The CDR3 has 12 residues. V trimming: 6 bases; J trimming: 14 bases; junction bases outside the gene matches: 8. Germline V gene sequence: CDR1 MDHEN, CDR2 SYDVKM. The CDR3 is CASRSLAGVGYF. CDR3 nucleotide sequence: TGTGCCAGCAGGTCCCTAGCGGGGGTCGGGTATTTT.

This rearrangement joins TRBV5-1 to TRBJ1-2; 9 positions agree with TRBD1. J lost 7 bases, V lost 3 bases, and 4 bases had no gene match. Germline assignment: CDR1 SGHRS and CDR2 YFSETQ. CDR3 length: 13 residues. The chain's CDR3 is CASSSGTGTGYTF. The CDR3 nucleotides are TGCGCCAGCAGCTCCGGGACAGGGACTGGCTACACCTTC.

This rearrangement joins TRBV7-3 to TRBJ1-3, with D unclear. Trimming took off 1 base at V and 2 bases at J, with 9 bases between the two ends. This CDR3 is 15 amino acids long. Germline loops: CDR1 SGHTA, CDR2 FQGTGA. The CDR3 sequence: CASSLRAGTGNTIYF. CDR3 nucleotides: TGTGCCAGCAGCTTAAGGGCGGGGACTGGAAACACCATATATTTT. Full variable domain (outside the CDR3, taken from reference TRBV7-3 and TRBJ1-3): GAGVSQTPSNKVTEKGKYVELRCDPISGHTALYWYRQSLGQGPEFLIYFQGTGAADDSGLPNDRFFAVRPEGSVSTLKIQRTERGDSAVYLCASSLRAGTGNTIYFGEGSWLTVV.

The rearrangement links TRBV18 to TRBJ1-1; 9 nucleotides align to TRBD1. CDR1 and CDR2 (germline): KGHSH, LQKENI. The CDR3 length is 17 residues. The V and J ends lost 5 bases and 3 bases, in that order; junction bases with no gene match: 13. CDR3 protein: CASSLTGGDQSYTEAFF. The CDR3 DNA follows: TGTGCCAGCTCATTAACAGGGGGCGATCAGTCGTACACTGAAGCTTTCTTT.

The chain employs TRBV9 and TRBJ2-2; 10 bases align to TRBD1. Germline CDR1 is SGDLS and CDR2 is YYNGEE. The CDR3 extends over 16 amino acids. V shed 4 bases, J shed 5 bases, and the junction held 8 bases outside the gene matches. The CDR3: CASSPKGQGTTGELFF. In DNA, the CDR3 is TGTGCCAGCAGCCCCAAGGGACAGGGGACGACCGGGGAGCTGTTTTTT.